This note documents a single T cell receptor (beta chain) sequence. The sample comes from a study of beta chain features in type 1 diabetes. Overall study context: Patients shared similar age, gender and cell yields with healthy donors.

Expressed TCRB transcripts got sequenced, as all isolated RNA was reverse transcribed. Sequencing used immunoSEQ multiplex PCR; TCRdb keeps in-frame clones, though not all of them. Of about 450,000 clones in the sample, around 10% were seen once. Sequenced material: naive CD4+ T cells from blood. The clonotype was recovered from a woman aged 18-35 years in good health.

CDR3 nucleotide sequence: TGTGCCAGCTCAATGCCCGACAGGGGAAGCTATGGCTACACCTTC. Its protein product is CASSMPDRGSYGYTF. The chain employs TRBV18 and TRBJ1-2; 8 positions match TRBD1. The CDR3 sequence is 15 residues long. CDR1 is KGHSH, CDR2 LQKENI, per germline. V dropped 5 bases and J dropped 4; count of bases not matched to a gene: 9.